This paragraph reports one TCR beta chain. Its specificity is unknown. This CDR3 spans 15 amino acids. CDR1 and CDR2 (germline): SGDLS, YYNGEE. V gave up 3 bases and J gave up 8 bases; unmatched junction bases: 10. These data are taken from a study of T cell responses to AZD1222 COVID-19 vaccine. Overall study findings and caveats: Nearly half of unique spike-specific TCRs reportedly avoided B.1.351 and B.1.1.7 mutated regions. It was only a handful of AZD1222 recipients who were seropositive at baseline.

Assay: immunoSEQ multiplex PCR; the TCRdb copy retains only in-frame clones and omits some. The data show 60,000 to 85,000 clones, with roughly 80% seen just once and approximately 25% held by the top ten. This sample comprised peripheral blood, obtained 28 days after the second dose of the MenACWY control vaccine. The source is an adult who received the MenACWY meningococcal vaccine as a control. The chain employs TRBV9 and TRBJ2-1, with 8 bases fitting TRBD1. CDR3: CASSALGQVEDEQFF. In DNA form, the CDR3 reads TGTGCCAGCAGCGCCCTGGGACAGGTAGAGGATGAGCAGTTCTTC. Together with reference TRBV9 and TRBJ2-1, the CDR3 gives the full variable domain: DSGVTQTPKHLITATGQRVTLRCSPRSGDLSVYWYQQSLDQGLQFLIQYYNGEERAKGNILERFSAQQFPDLHSELNLSSLELGDSALYFCASSALGQVEDEQFFGPGTRLTVL.